This is a list of T cell receptor beta chains from one sample in a study of lymphopenia after photon versus proton radiotherapy. Method: immunoSEQ multiplex PCR; TCRdb's copy keeps in-frame clones and lacks some. The table has tens of thousands of clones, approximately 83% seen once. Here the sequenced sample was peripheral blood, taken from a patient treated with photon-based radiotherapy. All receptors come from a man in his forties or fifties with gastric cancer. CDR3s include the opening cysteine and the closing phenylalanine or tryptophan. D genes are given only for firm matches. The size of a clone is reported for some rows only, either as once, few or many, or as a class for expanded clones.

TGTGCCAGCAGACGACAGGGGGCTTTTGAAAAACTGTTTTTT	CASRRQGAFEKLFF	TRBV6-5	-	TRBJ1-4	TRBD1
TGTGCCAGCAGCCCCGGGACAGGGAATGGCTACACCTTC	CASSPGTGNGYTF	TRBV7-2	-	TRBJ1-2	TRBD1
TGTGCCAGCAGAATCCCTCGCACAGGCCCCAGCTCCTACGAGCAGTACTTC	CASRIPRTGPSSYEQYF	TRBV2	-	TRBJ2-7	-
TGTGCCAGCAGCTTAAGAGGACGGCCAACTAACTATGGCTACACCTTC	CASSLRGRPTNYGYTF	TRBV7-2	-	TRBJ1-2	-
TGTGCCAGCAGTTCACAGGGGAACACTGAAGCTTTCTTT	CASSSQGNTEAFF	TRBV7-6	-	TRBJ1-1	-
TGTGCCACCAGCAGAGGAAGTTTCGGGGAGACCCAGTACTTC	CATSRGSFGETQYF	TRBV15	-	TRBJ2-5	-
TGTGCCAGCACTAACGTGGGGACCTACGAGCAGTACTTC	CASTNVGTYEQYF	TRBV2	-	TRBJ2-7	-
TGTGCCAGCAGCGTAGGTGAATACAATGAGCAGTTCTTC	CASSVGEYNEQFF	TRBV9	once	TRBJ2-1	-
TGTGCCAGCAGCCCAAGACAGGGAGTATCACCCCTCCACTTT	CASSPRQGVSPLHF	TRBV6-6	few	TRBJ1-6	TRBD1
TGCGCCAGCAGCTTCCGGGGACAGGGTTACAATGAGCAGTTCTTC	CASSFRGQGYNEQFF	TRBV5-1	-	TRBJ2-1	TRBD1
TGCGCCAGCAGCCAGGTCTCCGGGGTCTACGAGCAGTACTTC	CASSQVSGVYEQYF	TRBV4-1	-	TRBJ2-7	-
TGTGCCAGCAGCCGGGGGGGAGGGGACGAGCAGTACTTC	CASSRGGGDEQYF	TRBV5-4	medium-sized	TRBJ2-7	TRBD2
TGTGCCACCAAACAGGGGACTCTCATATATGGCAATCAGCCCCAGCATTTT	CATKQGTLIYGNQPQHF	TRBV19	-	TRBJ1-5	TRBD1
TGTGCCAGCAGCTTAGGGATAGTTGAGACCCAGTACTTC	CASSLGIVETQYF	TRBV7-2	-	TRBJ2-5	-
TGTGCCAGCAGCTGGCGGACTAGCGGCTTGAATGAGCAGTTCTTC	CASSWRTSGLNEQFF	TRBV11-1	few	TRBJ2-1	TRBD2
TGTGCCAGCAGCAAAGCGGCGGCTAGCGGGGGTTACGAGCAGTACTTC	CASSKAAASGGYEQYF	TRBV21-1	-	TRBJ2-7	-
TGTGCCAGCAGCTTAGGCAGGCCCTCCTACGAGCAGTACTTC	CASSLGRPSYEQYF	TRBV7-2	-	TRBJ2-7	-
TGTGCCAGCAGTGGGTCACTAGCGGGGGGGCTGTACCAAGAGACCCAGTACTTC	CASSGSLAGGLYQETQYF	TRBV6-1	-	TRBJ2-5	TRBD2
TGTGCCAGCAGGCCGACAGCTACGAACACCGGGGAGCTGTTTTTT	CASRPTATNTGELFF	TRBV2	-	TRBJ2-2	-
TGCAGCGTCGCGACAGGGGTAGATCAGCCCCAGCATTTT	CSVATGVDQPQHF	TRBV29-1	-	TRBJ1-5	TRBD1
TGTGCCATCAGTGAGTCGGAAAGAAGTGGCTATAATTCACCCCTCCACTTT	CAISESERSGYNSPLHF	TRBV10-3	-	TRBJ1-6	-
TGTGCCATCAGTAGCGGCCGGGTCCCCTACGAGCAGTACTTC	CAISSGRVPYEQYF	TRBV10-3	-	TRBJ2-7	-
TGCGCCAGCAGCCGGAGGGTCGGGGGGGCAACTGGAAACACCATATATTTT	CASSRRVGGATGNTIYF	TRBV4-3	-	TRBJ1-3	-